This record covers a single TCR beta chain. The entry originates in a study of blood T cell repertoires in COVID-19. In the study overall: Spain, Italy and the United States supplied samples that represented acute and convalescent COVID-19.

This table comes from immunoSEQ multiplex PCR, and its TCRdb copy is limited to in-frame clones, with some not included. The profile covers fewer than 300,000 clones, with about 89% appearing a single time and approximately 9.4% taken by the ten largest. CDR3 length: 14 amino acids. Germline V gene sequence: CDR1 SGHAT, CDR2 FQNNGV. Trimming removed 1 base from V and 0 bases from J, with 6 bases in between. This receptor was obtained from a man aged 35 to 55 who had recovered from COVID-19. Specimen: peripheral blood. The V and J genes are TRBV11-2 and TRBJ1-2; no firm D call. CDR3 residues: CASSLGASNYGYTF. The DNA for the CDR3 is TGTGCCAGCAGCTTAGGGGCGTCTAACTATGGCTACACCTTC.